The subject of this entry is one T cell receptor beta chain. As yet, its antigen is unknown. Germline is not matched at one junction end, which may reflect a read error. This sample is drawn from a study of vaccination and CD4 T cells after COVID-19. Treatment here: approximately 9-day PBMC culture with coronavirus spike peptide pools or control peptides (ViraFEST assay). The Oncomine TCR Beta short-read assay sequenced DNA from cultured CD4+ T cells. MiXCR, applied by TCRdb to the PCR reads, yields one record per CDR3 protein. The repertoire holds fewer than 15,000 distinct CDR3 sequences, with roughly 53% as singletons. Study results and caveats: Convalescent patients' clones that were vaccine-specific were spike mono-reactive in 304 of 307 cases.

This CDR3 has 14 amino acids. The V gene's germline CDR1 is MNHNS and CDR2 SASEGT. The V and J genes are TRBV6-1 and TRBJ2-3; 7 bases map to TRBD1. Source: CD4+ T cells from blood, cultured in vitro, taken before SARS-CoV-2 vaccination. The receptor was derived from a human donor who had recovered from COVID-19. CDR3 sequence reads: CASSGDRAADTQYF. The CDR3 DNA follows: TGCGCCAGCAGTGGAGACAGGGCGGCAGATACGCAGTATTTT.